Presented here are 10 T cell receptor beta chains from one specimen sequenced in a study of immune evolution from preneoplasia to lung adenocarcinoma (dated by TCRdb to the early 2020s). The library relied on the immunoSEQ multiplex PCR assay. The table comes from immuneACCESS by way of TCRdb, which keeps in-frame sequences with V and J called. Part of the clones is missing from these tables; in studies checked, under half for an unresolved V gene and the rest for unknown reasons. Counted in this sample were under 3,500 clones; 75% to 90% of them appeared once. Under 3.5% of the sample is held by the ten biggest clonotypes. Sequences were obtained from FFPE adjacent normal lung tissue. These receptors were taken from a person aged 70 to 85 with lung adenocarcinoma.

The CDR3 nucleotides are TGTGCCAGTAGTATAGCCACGGCTGATCAGCCCCAGCATTTT. As protein: CASSIATADQPQHF. V usage is TRBV19 and J usage is TRBJ1-5; D is ambiguous. CDR3 length equals 14 residues. V was trimmed by 1 base and J by 5 bases, leaving 9 bases between them. CDR1 is LNHDA, CDR2 SQIVND, per germline (reference sequence).

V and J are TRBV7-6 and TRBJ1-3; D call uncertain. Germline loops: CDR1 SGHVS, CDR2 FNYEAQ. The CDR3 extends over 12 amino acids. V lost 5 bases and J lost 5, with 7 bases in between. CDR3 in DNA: TGTGCCAGCAGCCATTCCCGAAACACCATATATTTT. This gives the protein CASSHSRNTIYF.

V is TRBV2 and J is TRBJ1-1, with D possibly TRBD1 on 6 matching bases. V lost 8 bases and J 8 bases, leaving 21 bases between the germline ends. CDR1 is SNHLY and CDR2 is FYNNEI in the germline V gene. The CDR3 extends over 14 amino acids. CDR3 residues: CASAYAGVAGEAFF. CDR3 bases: TGTGCCAGCGCTTACGCAGGGGTCGCAGGGGAAGCTTTCTTT.

The chain's CDR3 is CASKISGGYYEQYF. As DNA, the CDR3 is TGTGCCAGCAAGATCAGCGGGGGTTACTACGAGCAGTACTTC. The chain employs TRBV27 and TRBJ2-7; 8 positions match TRBD2. V lost 7 bases to trimming and J lost 3 bases; unmatched junction nucleotides: 8. Germline V gene lookup returns CDR1 MNHEY and CDR2 SMNVEV (reference sequence). The CDR3 sequence is 14 residues long.

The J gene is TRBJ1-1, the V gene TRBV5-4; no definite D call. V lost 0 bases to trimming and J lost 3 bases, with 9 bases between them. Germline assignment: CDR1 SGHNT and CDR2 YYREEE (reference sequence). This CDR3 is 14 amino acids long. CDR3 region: CASSLASKDTEAFF. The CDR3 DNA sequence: TGTGCCAGCAGCTTGGCTAGTAAGGACACTGAAGCTTTCTTT.

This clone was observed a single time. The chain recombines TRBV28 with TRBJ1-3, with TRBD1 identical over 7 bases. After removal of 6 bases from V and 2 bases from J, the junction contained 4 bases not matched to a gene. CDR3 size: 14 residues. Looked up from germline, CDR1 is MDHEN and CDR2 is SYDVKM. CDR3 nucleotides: TGTGCCAGCAGGAAGACAGGGACTGGAAACACCATATATTTT. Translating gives CASRKTGTGNTIYF.

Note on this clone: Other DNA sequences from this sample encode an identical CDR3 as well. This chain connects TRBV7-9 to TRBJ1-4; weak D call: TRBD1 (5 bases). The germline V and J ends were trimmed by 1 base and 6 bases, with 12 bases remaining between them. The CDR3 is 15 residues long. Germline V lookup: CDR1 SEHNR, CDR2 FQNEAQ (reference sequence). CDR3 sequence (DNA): TGTGCCAGCAGCTTAGGGGCAGGGTTAGATGAAAAACTGTTTTTT. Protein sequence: CASSLGAGLDEKLFF.

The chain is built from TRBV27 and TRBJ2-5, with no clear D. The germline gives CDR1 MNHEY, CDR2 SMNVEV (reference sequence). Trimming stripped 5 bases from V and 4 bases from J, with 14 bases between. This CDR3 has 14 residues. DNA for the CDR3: TGTGCCAGCAGTCCCCGTTGGGGTGGAGAGACCCAGTACTTC. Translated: CASSPRWGGETQYF.

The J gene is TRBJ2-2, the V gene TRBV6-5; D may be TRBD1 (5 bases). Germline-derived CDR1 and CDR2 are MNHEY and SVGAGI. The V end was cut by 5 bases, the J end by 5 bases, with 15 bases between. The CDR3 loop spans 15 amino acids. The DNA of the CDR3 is TGTGCCAGCAGTAGGGGATTGTTTGTGACCGGGGAGCTGTTTTTT. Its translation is CASSRGLFVTGELFF.

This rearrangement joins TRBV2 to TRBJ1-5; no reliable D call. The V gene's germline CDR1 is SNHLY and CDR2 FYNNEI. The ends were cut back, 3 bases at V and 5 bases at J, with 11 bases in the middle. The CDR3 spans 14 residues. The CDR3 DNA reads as TGTGCCAGCAGTGATCCAGGTTTCCATCAGCCCCAGCATTTT. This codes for CASSDPGFHQPQHF.